Listed below are T cell receptor beta chains from one sample, sequenced in a study of blood T cell repertoires in COVID-19. Sequenced by immunoSEQ multiplex PCR; TCRdb stores in-frame clones only, minus some. The sample shows around 90,000 clones, about 86% of them seen only once. Sequencing was done on a sample of peripheral blood. The receptors were sampled from a man in his forties or fifties with COVID-19, enrolled during active disease. CDR3s include the opening cysteine and the closing phenylalanine or tryptophan. Each record gives: D gene, V gene, J gene, clone size, CDR3 protein, CDR3 DNA. The D gene is left open where the match is weak. Clone size is not always given. Where it is, it says once, few, many or a class for expanded clones.

d_call: TRBD2; v_call: TRBV7-8; j_call: TRBJ2-3; clone_size: once; cdr3_aa: CASSHRLAGGTDTQYF; cdr3_nt: TGTGCCAGCAGCCACAGACTAGCGGGGGGCACAGATACGCAGTATTTT
d_call: NA; v_call: TRBV19; j_call: TRBJ2-6; clone_size: NA; cdr3_aa: CASSTGTVLSGANVLTF; cdr3_nt: TGTGCCAGTAGTACCGGGACTGTTCTCTCTGGGGCCAACGTCCTGACTTTC
d_call: TRBD1; v_call: TRBV24-1; j_call: TRBJ2-7; clone_size: NA; cdr3_aa: CATTLSGQGSSYEQYF; cdr3_nt: TGTGCCACCACTCTTTCGGGACAGGGGTCTTCCTACGAGCAGTACTTC
d_call: TRBD1; v_call: TRBV9; j_call: TRBJ2-7; clone_size: NA; cdr3_aa: CASSSRQGDLYEQYF; cdr3_nt: TGTGCCAGCAGCTCCCGACAGGGGGATCTCTACGAGCAGTACTTC
d_call: NA; v_call: TRBV6-5; j_call: TRBJ1-2; clone_size: NA; cdr3_aa: CASKIARGSNYGYTF; cdr3_nt: TGTGCCAGCAAGATCGCAAGGGGCTCTAACTATGGCTACACCTTC
d_call: TRBD1; v_call: TRBV5-1; j_call: TRBJ1-6; clone_size: NA; cdr3_aa: CASSPGQGGSPLHF; cdr3_nt: TGCGCCAGCAGTCCGGGACAGGGCGGTTCACCCCTCCACTTT
d_call: NA; v_call: TRBV7-3; j_call: TRBJ2-1; clone_size: few; cdr3_aa: CASSLMGLQGDEQFF; cdr3_nt: TGTGCCAGCAGCTTAATGGGTCTTCAAGGGGATGAGCAGTTCTTC
d_call: NA; v_call: TRBV7-6; j_call: TRBJ2-2; clone_size: NA; cdr3_aa: CASSLVPRGHGELFF; cdr3_nt: TGTGCCAGCAGCTTAGTCCCTCGGGGACACGGGGAGCTGTTTTTT
d_call: NA; v_call: TRBV11-3; j_call: TRBJ2-3; clone_size: NA; cdr3_aa: CASSLGGAGTDTQYF; cdr3_nt: TGTGCCAGCAGTCTAGGGGGCGCGGGGACAGATACGCAGTATTTT
d_call: TRBD1; v_call: TRBV5-8; j_call: TRBJ2-1; clone_size: NA; cdr3_aa: CASSLETGTGYEQFF; cdr3_nt: TGTGCCAGCAGCTTGGAAACCGGGACAGGGTATGAGCAGTTCTTC
d_call: TRBD2; v_call: TRBV18; j_call: TRBJ2-1; clone_size: few; cdr3_aa: CASSQLSGVSYNEQFF; cdr3_nt: TGTGCCAGCTCACAATTGAGCGGGGTCTCCTACAATGAGCAGTTCTTC
d_call: NA; v_call: TRBV6-6; j_call: TRBJ1-5; clone_size: NA; cdr3_aa: CASSSFGQLTNQPQHF; cdr3_nt: TGTGCCAGCAGTTCGTTTGGACAGCTAACTAATCAGCCCCAGCATTTT
d_call: NA; v_call: TRBV7-9; j_call: TRBJ1-2; clone_size: NA; cdr3_aa: CASSLRSGHRGYTF; cdr3_nt: TGTGCCAGCAGCTTAAGATCGGGACACCGGGGCTACACCTTC
d_call: TRBD2; v_call: TRBV5-1; j_call: TRBJ2-7; clone_size: NA; cdr3_aa: CASSLETPGLGVEQYF; cdr3_nt: TGCGCCAGCAGCTTAGAAACCCCCGGACTAGGGGTCGAGCAGTACTTC
d_call: NA; v_call: TRBV27; j_call: TRBJ1-1; clone_size: NA; cdr3_aa: CASSRSRDKTFF; cdr3_nt: TGTGCCAGCAGTCGAAGCCGGGACAAGACTTTCTTT
d_call: NA; v_call: TRBV6-6; j_call: TRBJ2-5; clone_size: NA; cdr3_aa: CASSYALVETQYF; cdr3_nt: TGTGCCAGCAGTTATGCCCTAGTCGAGACCCAGTACTTC
d_call: TRBD1; v_call: TRBV5-1; j_call: TRBJ1-1; clone_size: few; cdr3_aa: CASSGQGTTEAFF; cdr3_nt: TGCGCCAGCAGCGGACAGGGTACCACTGAAGCTTTCTTT
d_call: NA; v_call: TRBV6-5; j_call: TRBJ1-6; clone_size: few; cdr3_aa: CASSFGSINSPLHF; cdr3_nt: TGTGCCAGCAGTTTCGGGTCGATCAATTCACCCCTCCACTTT
d_call: NA; v_call: TRBV10-3; j_call: TRBJ1-5; clone_size: NA; cdr3_aa: CAISESKTGFANQPQHF; cdr3_nt: TGTGCCATCAGTGAGTCGAAAACAGGGTTTGCCAATCAGCCCCAGCATTTT
d_call: TRBD2; v_call: TRBV5-4; j_call: TRBJ2-3; clone_size: NA; cdr3_aa: CASSLKSSGSTDTQYF; cdr3_nt: TGTGCCAGCAGCTTGAAGTCTAGCGGCTCAACAGATACGCAGTATTTT
d_call: NA; v_call: TRBV3-1/TRBV3-2; j_call: TRBJ1-6; clone_size: NA; cdr3_aa: CASSPQINSPLHF; cdr3_nt: TGTGCCAGCAGCCCCCAGATAAATTCACCCCTCCACTTT
d_call: NA; v_call: TRBV5-1; j_call: TRBJ1-2; clone_size: NA; cdr3_aa: CASSLGAQGSGGYTF; cdr3_nt: TGCGCCAGCAGCCTAGGAGCACAGGGATCGGGAGGCTACACCTTC
d_call: TRBD1; v_call: TRBV28; j_call: TRBJ1-6; clone_size: NA; cdr3_aa: CASTYKGASSYNSPLHF; cdr3_nt: TGTGCCAGCACGTATAAGGGGGCGAGCTCCTATAATTCACCCCTCCACTTT
d_call: NA; v_call: TRBV28; j_call: TRBJ1-1; clone_size: once; cdr3_aa: CASSSTGLNTEAFF; cdr3_nt: TGTGCCAGCAGCAGTACAGGGTTGAACACTGAAGCTTTCTTT
d_call: TRBD1; v_call: TRBV19; j_call: TRBJ1-5; clone_size: NA; cdr3_aa: CASSYRTGPGNQPQHF; cdr3_nt: TGTGCCAGTAGTTACCGGACAGGGCCGGGCAATCAGCCCCAGCATTTT
d_call: NA; v_call: TRBV4-1; j_call: TRBJ1-1; clone_size: once; cdr3_aa: CASSQEGRTVAFF; cdr3_nt: TGCGCCAGCAGCCAAGAAGGGAGGACTGTAGCTTTCTTT
d_call: NA; v_call: TRBV19; j_call: TRBJ1-1; clone_size: NA; cdr3_aa: CASSTQGAEAFF; cdr3_nt: TGTGCCAGTAGTACCCAAGGGGCTGAAGCTTTCTTT
d_call: NA; v_call: TRBV2; j_call: TRBJ1-2; clone_size: NA; cdr3_aa: CASTTLGFEGGGYTF; cdr3_nt: TGTGCCAGCACCACTCTGGGATTCGAAGGGGGAGGCTACACCTTC
d_call: NA; v_call: TRBV5-8; j_call: TRBJ1-2; clone_size: few; cdr3_aa: CASSKYKTEMYRGYTF; cdr3_nt: TGTGCCAGCAGCAAATACAAGACAGAGATGTATAGGGGCTACACCTTC
d_call: TRBD1; v_call: TRBV2; j_call: TRBJ1-5; clone_size: NA; cdr3_aa: CASSETQGGSNQPQHF; cdr3_nt: TGTGCCAGCAGTGAAACACAGGGGGGTAGCAATCAGCCCCAGCATTTT
d_call: NA; v_call: TRBV9; j_call: TRBJ2-2; clone_size: NA; cdr3_aa: CASSVEGVGVRELFF; cdr3_nt: TGTGCCAGCAGCGTAGAAGGGGTTGGGGTCCGGGAGCTGTTTTTT
d_call: NA; v_call: TRBV27; j_call: TRBJ1-6; clone_size: NA; cdr3_aa: CASSRDRGVNSPLHF; cdr3_nt: TGTGCCAGCAGTCGCGACCGGGGTGTTAATTCACCCCTCCACTTT
d_call: TRBD1; v_call: TRBV27; j_call: TRBJ2-7; clone_size: NA; cdr3_aa: CASRPQTGGSLDEQYF; cdr3_nt: TGTGCCAGCAGACCACAGACAGGGGGCAGTTTGGACGAGCAGTACTTC
d_call: NA; v_call: TRBV5-5; j_call: TRBJ1-6; clone_size: NA; cdr3_aa: CASKRPADNSPLHF; cdr3_nt: TGTGCCAGCAAGCGGCCGGCCGATAATTCACCCCTCCACTTT
d_call: NA; v_call: TRBV28; j_call: TRBJ1-2; clone_size: NA; cdr3_aa: CASSWGRGGDYTF; cdr3_nt: TGTGCCAGCAGTTGGGGCAGGGGTGGAGACTACACCTTC
d_call: TRBD1; v_call: TRBV5-4; j_call: TRBJ2-7; clone_size: NA; cdr3_aa: CASSLRQGPYEQYF; cdr3_nt: TGTGCCAGCAGCTTACGACAGGGGCCCTACGAGCAGTACTTC
d_call: NA; v_call: TRBV5-1; j_call: TRBJ2-5; clone_size: NA; cdr3_aa: CASSLWGPSGEETQYF; cdr3_nt: TGCGCCAGCAGCTTGTGGGGGCCCTCAGGTGAAGAGACCCAGTACTTC
d_call: TRBD1; v_call: TRBV10-3; j_call: TRBJ1-1; clone_size: once; cdr3_aa: CAISDQGQGEAFF; cdr3_nt: TGTGCCATCAGTGACCAAGGACAGGGGGAAGCTTTCTTT
d_call: NA; v_call: TRBV29-1; j_call: TRBJ2-7; clone_size: NA; cdr3_aa: CSVAPKDISYEQYF; cdr3_nt: TGCAGCGTTGCCCCGAAGGACATTTCCTACGAGCAGTACTTC
d_call: NA; v_call: TRBV19; j_call: TRBJ1-1; clone_size: NA; cdr3_aa: CASSIRGGDEAFF; cdr3_nt: TGTGCCAGTAGTATCCGCGGAGGGGATGAAGCTTTCTTT
d_call: TRBD2; v_call: TRBV5-1; j_call: TRBJ2-5; clone_size: NA; cdr3_aa: CASSPRGSYLTGGQETQYF; cdr3_nt: TGCGCCAGCAGCCCGAGGGGAAGTTATCTAACGGGGGGACAAGAGACCCAGTACTTC
d_call: TRBD1; v_call: TRBV28; j_call: TRBJ1-4; clone_size: NA; cdr3_aa: CASSLGGQGNEKLFF; cdr3_nt: TGTGCCAGCAGTTTAGGGGGACAGGGGAATGAAAAACTGTTTTTT
d_call: NA; v_call: TRBV5-1; j_call: TRBJ2-5; clone_size: NA; cdr3_aa: CASRAYQETQYF; cdr3_nt: TGCGCCAGCAGAGCTTACCAAGAGACCCAGTACTTC
d_call: TRBD2; v_call: TRBV11-1; j_call: TRBJ2-1; clone_size: NA; cdr3_aa: CASRTGGPVNEQFF; cdr3_nt: TGTGCCAGCAGAACGGGGGGACCGGTCAATGAGCAGTTCTTC
d_call: TRBD1; v_call: TRBV9; j_call: TRBJ2-7; clone_size: NA; cdr3_aa: CASSVAAGGYEQYF; cdr3_nt: TGTGCCAGCAGCGTAGCGGCAGGGGGATACGAGCAGTACTTC
d_call: NA; v_call: TRBV5-1; j_call: TRBJ2-7; clone_size: NA; cdr3_aa: CASSLVGGYEQYF; cdr3_nt: TGCGCCAGCAGCTTGGTCGGGGGCTACGAGCAGTACTTC
d_call: TRBD1; v_call: TRBV15; j_call: TRBJ1-5; clone_size: NA; cdr3_aa: CATSTGRDSSNQPQHF; cdr3_nt: TGTGCCACCAGCACCGGGCGGGACAGCTCCAATCAGCCCCAGCATTTT
d_call: NA; v_call: TRBV3-1/TRBV3-2; j_call: TRBJ2-1; clone_size: NA; cdr3_aa: CASSQVLLAGVNEQFF; cdr3_nt: TGTGCCAGCAGCCAAGTTCTCCTAGCAGGGGTCAATGAGCAGTTCTTC
d_call: NA; v_call: TRBV19; j_call: TRBJ1-1; clone_size: once; cdr3_aa: CASSFMANTEAFF; cdr3_nt: TGTGCCAGTAGTTTTATGGCGAACACTGAAGCTTTCTTT
d_call: TRBD2; v_call: TRBV4-2; j_call: TRBJ2-5; clone_size: few; cdr3_aa: CASSQERGGQETQYF; cdr3_nt: TGTGCCAGCAGCCAAGAGCGGGGGGGCCAAGAGACCCAGTACTTC
d_call: TRBD2; v_call: TRBV6-5; j_call: TRBJ2-3; clone_size: NA; cdr3_aa: CASSYSTSVDTQYF; cdr3_nt: TGTGCCAGCAGTTACTCCACTAGCGTGGATACGCAGTATTTT
d_call: NA; v_call: TRBV7-9; j_call: TRBJ1-6; clone_size: NA; cdr3_aa: CASSLAGETPLHF; cdr3_nt: TGTGCCAGCAGCTTAGCTGGGGAGACACCCCTCCACTTT
d_call: NA; v_call: TRBV10-2; j_call: TRBJ2-3; clone_size: NA; cdr3_aa: CASSELRGSTDTQYF; cdr3_nt: TGCGCCAGCAGTGAGCTCCGGGGGAGCACAGATACGCAGTATTTT